These T cell receptor beta chains were read from a single sample in a study of immune aging and cytomegalovirus after organ transplant. TCRdb redid the calling of the single-cell sequencing reads with MiXCR, one entry per CDR3 protein. The sample lists 20,000 or so distinct CDR3 sequences; roughly 36% were seen once. No antigen has been identified for these receptors. Material: CMV peptide-activated CD4+ and CD8+ T cells sorted from blood, obtained at five time points, pooled. The receptors come from a female donor who had a heart transplant and CMV viremia. Each CDR3 is given with its conserved first and last residue. A D gene is named only where the DNA matches it firmly. Size is stated for part of the rows, as once, few or many counts, or as a class when the clone is expanded.

>-|-|TRBJ2-7|TRBV28
CASRTSYEQYF
TGTGCCAGTCGTACTTCCTACGAGCAGTACTTC
>many|-|TRBJ1-5|TRBV6-1
CASSAGRYSNQPQHF
TGTGCCAGCAGTGCGGGGAGATATAGCAATCAGCCCCAGCATTTT
>few|-|TRBJ1-1|TRBV12-3/TRBV12-4
CASSLRAIPNTEAFF
TGTGCCAGCAGTTTACGGGCCATCCCAAACACTGAAGCTTTCTTT
>once|TRBD1|TRBJ2-1|TRBV5-5
CAGGLRGTGNLDNEQFF
TGTGCCGGCGGCTTGAGGGGGACAGGGAATTTAGACAATGAGCAGTTCTTC
>few|-|TRBJ2-2|TRBV12-3/TRBV12-4
CASSRQAFTGELFF
TGTGCCAGCAGTCGACAGGCCTTTACCGGGGAGCTGTTTTTT
>-|-|TRBJ1-2|TRBV27
CASSRGGANYGYTF
TGCGCCAGCAGCCGTGGAGGAGCTAACTATGGCTACACCTTC
>medium-sized|-|TRBJ2-3|TRBV19
CASSDRDSDTQYF
TGTGCCAGTTCCGACAGGGACTCAGATACGCAGTATTTT
>-|-|TRBJ2-7|TRBV20-1
CSATENVGEWYF
TGCAGTGCCACCGAAAACGTAGGGGAGTGGTACTTC
>few|TRBD2|TRBJ2-3|TRBV28
CASSSLPSGGALDTQYF
TGTGCCAGCAGTTCCCTACCTAGCGGGGGGGCCTTAGATACGCAGTATTTT
>-|-|TRBJ1-6|TRBV2
CASSVRQTYNSPLYF
TGTGCCAGCAGTGTGAGACAGACCTATAACTCACCCCTCTACTTT
>few|-|TRBJ2-4|TRBV24-1
CATSGYGTQNIQYF
TGTGCCACCAGTGGCTACGGGACCCAAAACATTCAGTACTTC
>few|-|TRBJ2-5|TRBV24-1
CATSDPPGGEETQYF
TGTGCCACCAGTGATCCCCCGGGTGGGGAAGAGACCCAGTACTTC
>once|-|TRBJ1-1|TRBV7-3
CASSLTLQGDTEAFF
TGTGCCAGCAGCTTAACGTTGCAGGGCGACACTGAAGCTTTCTTT
>-|-|TRBJ2-1|TRBV18
CASSPVTGTYNEQFF
TGTGCCAGCTCCCCAGTGACAGGTACCTACAATGAGCAGTTCTTC
>-|-|TRBJ1-1|TRBV7-9
CASRPGNTEAFF
TGTGCCAGCAGGCCGGGGAACACTGAAGCTTTCTTT
>-|TRBD2|TRBJ2-1|TRBV19
CASSIYWEGIDNEQFF
TGTGCCAGTAGTATCTACTGGGAGGGGATCGACAATGAGCAGTTCTTC
>few|TRBD1|TRBJ2-7|TRBV30
CAWSGGDRGFYEQYF
TGTGCCTGGAGTGGGGGGGACAGGGGGTTCTACGAGCAGTACTTC
>-|TRBD1|TRBJ2-7|TRBV20-1
CSARTGIPHKQYF
TGCAGTGCTAGGACAGGGATTCCTCACAAGCAGTACTTC
>many|TRBD2|TRBJ2-1|TRBV6-2/TRBV6-3
CASRPRTSGRYNEQFF
TGTGCCAGCAGACCGAGGACTAGCGGGAGGTACAATGAGCAGTTCTTC
>few|TRBD1|TRBJ1-4|TRBV6-1
CASSTYRGTNEKLFF
TGTGCCAGCAGTACTTACAGGGGGACTAACGAAAAACTGTTTTTT
>-|-|TRBJ1-1|TRBV29-1
CSGLVGPTEAFF
TGCAGCGGGTTAGTTGGCCCGACTGAAGCTTTCTTT
>-|TRBD2|TRBJ2-7|TRBV30
CAWSLRGGSEQYF
TGTGCCTGGAGTCTGCGGGGGGGGAGCGAGCAGTACTTC
>-|-|TRBJ1-4|TRBV14
CASSHITGPSNEKLFF
TGTGCCAGCAGCCATATTACAGGGCCATCTAATGAAAAACTGTTTTTT
>-|-|TRBJ2-1|TRBV20-1
CSARPYNEQFF
TGCAGTGCTAGACCCTACAATGAGCAGTTCTTC
>many|TRBD1|TRBJ2-5|TRBV20-1
CSARVGTGSETQYF
TGCAGTGCTAGAGTAGGGACAGGGAGTGAGACCCAGTACTTC
>-|TRBD2|TRBJ2-1|TRBV4-1
CASSQYRTSNNEQFF
TGCGCCAGCAGCCAATACCGGACTAGCAACAATGAGCAGTTCTTC
>-|TRBD2|TRBJ2-1|TRBV7-2
CASSLQRGGQNEQFF
TGTGCCAGCAGCCTCCAGCGGGGGGGCCAGAATGAGCAGTTCTTC
>-|TRBD1|TRBJ1-5|TRBV15
CATSSPGQGVEYATQPQHF
TGTGCTACCAGCAGCCCGGGACAGGGGGTAGAATACGCAACTCAGCCCCAGCATTTT
>-|-|TRBJ1-1|TRBV5-1
CASSPGGSGADTEAFF
TGCGCCAGCAGCCCAGGAGGGTCGGGGGCAGACACTGAAGCTTTCTTT
>few|-|TRBJ2-2|TRBV20-1
CSAERNTGELFF
TGCAGTGCTGAGAGGAACACCGGGGAGCTGTTTTTT
>-|-|TRBJ2-5|TRBV28
CASSKGGTAMETQYF
TGTGCCAGCAGTAAAGGGGGGACCGCCATGGAGACCCAGTACTTC
>few|TRBD2|TRBJ2-7|TRBV20-1
CSALTSRLTYEQYF
TGCAGTGCTCTGACTAGCCGCTTAACCTACGAGCAGTACTTC